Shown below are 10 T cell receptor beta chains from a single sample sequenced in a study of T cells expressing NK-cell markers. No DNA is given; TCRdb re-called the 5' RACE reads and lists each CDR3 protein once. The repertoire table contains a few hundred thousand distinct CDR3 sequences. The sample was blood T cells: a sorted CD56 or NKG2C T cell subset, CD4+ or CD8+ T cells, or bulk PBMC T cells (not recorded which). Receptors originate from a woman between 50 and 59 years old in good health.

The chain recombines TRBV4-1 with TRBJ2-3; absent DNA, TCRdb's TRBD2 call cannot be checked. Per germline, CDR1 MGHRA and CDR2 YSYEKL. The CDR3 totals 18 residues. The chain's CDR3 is CASSQERALADITDTQYF.

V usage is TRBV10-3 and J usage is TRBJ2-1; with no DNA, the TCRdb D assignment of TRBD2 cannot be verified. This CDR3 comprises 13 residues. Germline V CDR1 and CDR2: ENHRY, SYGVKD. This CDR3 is CAIRTSGKDEQFF.

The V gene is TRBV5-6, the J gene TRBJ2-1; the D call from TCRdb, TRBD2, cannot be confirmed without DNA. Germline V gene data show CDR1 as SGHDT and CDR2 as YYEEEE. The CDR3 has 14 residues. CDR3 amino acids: CASKVAGGRNEQFF.

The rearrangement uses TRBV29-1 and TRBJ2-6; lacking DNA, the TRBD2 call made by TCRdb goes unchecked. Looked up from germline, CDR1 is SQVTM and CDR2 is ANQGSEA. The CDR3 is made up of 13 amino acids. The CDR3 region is CSAWTSGANVLTF.

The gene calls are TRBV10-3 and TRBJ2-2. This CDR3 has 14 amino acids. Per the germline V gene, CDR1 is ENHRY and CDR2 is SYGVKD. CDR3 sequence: CAISESKNTGELFF.

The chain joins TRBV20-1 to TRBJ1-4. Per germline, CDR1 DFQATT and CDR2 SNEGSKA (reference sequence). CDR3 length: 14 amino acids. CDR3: CSATAAGWHEKLFF.

The CDR3 loop reads CASSLEGAETQYF. The chain carries TRBV5-1 and TRBJ2-5; TCRdb's D gene call, TRBD1, goes unchecked for lack of DNA. The CDR3 contains 13 residues. Germline CDR1 and CDR2: SGHRS and YFSETQ.

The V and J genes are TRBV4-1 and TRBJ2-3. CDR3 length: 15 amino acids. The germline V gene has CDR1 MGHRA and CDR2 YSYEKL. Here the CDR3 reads CASSQVALGTDTQYF.

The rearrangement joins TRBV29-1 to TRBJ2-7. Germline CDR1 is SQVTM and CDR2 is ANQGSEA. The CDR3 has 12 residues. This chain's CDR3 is CSVLSPPYEQYF.

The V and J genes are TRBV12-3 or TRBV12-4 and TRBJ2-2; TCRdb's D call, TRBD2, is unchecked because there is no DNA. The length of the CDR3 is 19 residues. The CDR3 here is CASSLVVGGGLASSGELFF.